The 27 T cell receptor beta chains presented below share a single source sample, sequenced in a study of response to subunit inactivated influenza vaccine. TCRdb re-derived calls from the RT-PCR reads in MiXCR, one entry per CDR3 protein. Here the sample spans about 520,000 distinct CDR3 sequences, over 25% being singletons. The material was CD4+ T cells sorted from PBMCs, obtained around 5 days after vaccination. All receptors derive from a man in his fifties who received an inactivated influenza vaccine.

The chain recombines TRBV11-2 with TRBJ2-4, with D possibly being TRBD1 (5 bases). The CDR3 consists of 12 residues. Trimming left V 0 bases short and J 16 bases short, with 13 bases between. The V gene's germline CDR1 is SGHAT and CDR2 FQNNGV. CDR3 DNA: TGTGCCAGCAGCTTAGATCCGGAGACAGCCTACTTC. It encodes CASSLDPETAYF.

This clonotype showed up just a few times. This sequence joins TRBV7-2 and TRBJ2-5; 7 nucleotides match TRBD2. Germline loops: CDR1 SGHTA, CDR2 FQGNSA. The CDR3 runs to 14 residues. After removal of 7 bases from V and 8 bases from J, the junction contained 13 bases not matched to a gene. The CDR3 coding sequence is TGTGCCAGCACCCTTTCTGTGCGGGGGTTAACCCAGTACTTC. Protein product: CASTLSVRGLTQYF.

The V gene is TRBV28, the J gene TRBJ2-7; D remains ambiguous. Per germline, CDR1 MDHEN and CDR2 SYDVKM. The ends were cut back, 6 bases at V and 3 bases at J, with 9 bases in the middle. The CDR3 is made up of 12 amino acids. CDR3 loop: CASRMDLYEQYF. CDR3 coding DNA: TGTGCCAGCAGGATGGACCTCTACGAGCAGTACTTC.

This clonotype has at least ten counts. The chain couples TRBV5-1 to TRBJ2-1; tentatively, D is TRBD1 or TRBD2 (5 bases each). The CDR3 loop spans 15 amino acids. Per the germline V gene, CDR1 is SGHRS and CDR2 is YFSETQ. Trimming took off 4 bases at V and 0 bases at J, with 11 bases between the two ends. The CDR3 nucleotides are TGCGCCAGCAGCGGTTCAGGGAGCTCCTACAATGAGCAGTTCTTC. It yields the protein CASSGSGSSYNEQFF.

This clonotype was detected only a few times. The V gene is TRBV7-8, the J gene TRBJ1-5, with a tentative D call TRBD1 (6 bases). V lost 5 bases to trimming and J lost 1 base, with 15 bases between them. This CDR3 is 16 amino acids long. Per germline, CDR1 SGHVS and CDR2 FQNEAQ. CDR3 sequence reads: CASSRDNRISNQPQHF. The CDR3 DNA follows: TGTGCCAGCAGCCGGGACAACAGGATAAGCAATCAGCCCCAGCATTTT.

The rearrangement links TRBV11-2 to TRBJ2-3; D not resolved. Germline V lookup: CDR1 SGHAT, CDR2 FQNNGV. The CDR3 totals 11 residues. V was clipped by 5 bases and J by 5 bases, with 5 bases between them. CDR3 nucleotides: TGTGCCAGCAGCACCATAGATACGCAGTATTTT. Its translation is CASSTIDTQYF.

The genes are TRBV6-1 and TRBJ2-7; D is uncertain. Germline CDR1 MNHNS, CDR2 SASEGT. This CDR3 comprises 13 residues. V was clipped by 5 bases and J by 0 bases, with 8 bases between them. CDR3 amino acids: CASSPGYSYEQYF. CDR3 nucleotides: TGTGCCAGCAGTCCAGGTTACTCCTACGAGCAGTACTTC.

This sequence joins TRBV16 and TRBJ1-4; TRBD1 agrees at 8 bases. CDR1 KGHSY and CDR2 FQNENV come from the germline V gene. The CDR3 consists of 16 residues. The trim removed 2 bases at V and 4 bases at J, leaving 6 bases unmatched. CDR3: CASSQRTGSDNEKLFF. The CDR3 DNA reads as TGTGCCAGCAGCCAAAGGACAGGGTCGGATAATGAAAAACTGTTTTTT. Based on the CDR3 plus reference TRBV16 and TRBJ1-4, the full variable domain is GEEVAQTPKHLVRGEGQKAKLYCAPIKGHSYVFWYQQVLKNEFKFLISFQNENVFDETGMPKERFSAKCLPNSPCSLEIQATKLEDSAVYFCASSQRTGSDNEKLFFGSGTQLSVL.

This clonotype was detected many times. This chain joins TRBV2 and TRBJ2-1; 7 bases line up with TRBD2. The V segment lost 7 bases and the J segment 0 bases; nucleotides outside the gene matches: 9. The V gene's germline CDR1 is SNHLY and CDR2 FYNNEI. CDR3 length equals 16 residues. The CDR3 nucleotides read TGTGCCAGCACTGGGCTAGCGGTCACCTCCTACAATGAGCAGTTCTTC. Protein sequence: CASTGLAVTSYNEQFF. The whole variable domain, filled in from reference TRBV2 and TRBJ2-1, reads EPEVTQTPSHQVTQMGQEVILRCVPISNHLYFYWYRQILGQKVEFLVSFYNNEISEKSEIFDDQFSVERPDGSNFTLKIRSTKLEDSAMYFCASTGLAVTSYNEQFFGPGTRLTVL.

The CDR3 protein is CATSRPGASGQETQYF. CDR3 nucleotide sequence: TGTGCCACCAGCAGACCCGGGGCTAGCGGACAAGAGACCCAGTACTTC. The chain combines TRBV15 with TRBJ2-5; 7 bases line up with TRBD2. V was pared by 2 bases and J by 2 bases, with 8 bases of the junction left unmatched. The germline V gene has CDR1 LNHNV and CDR2 YYDKDF (reference sequence). CDR3 length: 16 amino acids.

The CDR3 sequence: CAWRWAGAYSPLHF. CDR3 sequence (DNA): TGTGCCTGGAGGTGGGCAGGGGCCTATAGCCCCCTCCACTTT. V usage is TRBV30 and J usage is TRBJ1-6, with a weak D call TRBD1 (6 bases). CDR3 size: 14 residues. V shed 3 bases and J shed 13 bases, with 19 bases lying between them. The germline V gene encodes CDR1 GTSNPN and CDR2 SVGIG (reference sequence).

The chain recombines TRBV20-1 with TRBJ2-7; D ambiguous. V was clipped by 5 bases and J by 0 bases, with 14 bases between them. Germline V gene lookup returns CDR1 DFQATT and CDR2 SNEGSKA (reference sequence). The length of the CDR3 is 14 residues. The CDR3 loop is CSAPTPSGSYEQYF. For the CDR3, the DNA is TGCAGTGCTCCCACCCCATCCGGCTCCTACGAGCAGTACTTC.

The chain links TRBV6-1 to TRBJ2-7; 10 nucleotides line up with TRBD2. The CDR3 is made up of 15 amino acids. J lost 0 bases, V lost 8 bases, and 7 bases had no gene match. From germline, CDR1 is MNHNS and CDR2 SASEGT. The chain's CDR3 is CASLKASGSSYEQYF. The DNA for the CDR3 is TGTGCCAGCCTGAAGGCTAGCGGGAGCTCCTACGAGCAGTACTTC.

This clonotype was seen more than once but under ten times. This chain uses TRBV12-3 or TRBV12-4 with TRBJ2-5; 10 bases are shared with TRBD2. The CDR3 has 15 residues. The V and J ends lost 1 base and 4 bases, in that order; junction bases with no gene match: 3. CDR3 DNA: TGTGCCAGCAGTTTAGTCCAGCGGGGGGGAGAGACCCAGTACTTC. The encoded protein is CASSLVQRGGETQYF.

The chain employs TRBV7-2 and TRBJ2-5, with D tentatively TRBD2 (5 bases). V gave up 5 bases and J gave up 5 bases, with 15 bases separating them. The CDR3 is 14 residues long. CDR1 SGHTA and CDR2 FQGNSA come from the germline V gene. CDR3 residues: CASSPGRSGETQYF. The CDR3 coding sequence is TGTGCCAGCAGCCCCGGACGGTCGGGGGAGACCCAGTACTTC. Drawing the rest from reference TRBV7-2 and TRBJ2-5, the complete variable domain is GAGVSQSPSNKVTEKGKDVELRCDPISGHTALYWYRQSLGQGLEFLIYFQGNSAPDKSGLPSDRFSAERTGGSVSTLTIQRTQQEDSAVYLCASSPGRSGETQYFGPGTRLLVL.

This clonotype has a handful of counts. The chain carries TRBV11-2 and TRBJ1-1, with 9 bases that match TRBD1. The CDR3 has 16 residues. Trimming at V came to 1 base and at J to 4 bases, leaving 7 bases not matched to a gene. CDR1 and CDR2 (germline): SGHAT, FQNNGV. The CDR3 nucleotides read TGTGCCAGCAGCTTAGTGACAGGGGGGCACCTCACTGAAGCTTTCTTT. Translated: CASSLVTGGHLTEAFF.

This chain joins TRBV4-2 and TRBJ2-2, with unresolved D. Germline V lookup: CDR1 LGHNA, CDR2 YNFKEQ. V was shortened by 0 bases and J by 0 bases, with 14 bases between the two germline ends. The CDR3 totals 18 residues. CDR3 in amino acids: CASSQDRPQAANTGELFF. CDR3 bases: TGTGCCAGCAGCCAAGATCGCCCGCAGGCCGCGAACACCGGGGAGCTGTTTTTT.

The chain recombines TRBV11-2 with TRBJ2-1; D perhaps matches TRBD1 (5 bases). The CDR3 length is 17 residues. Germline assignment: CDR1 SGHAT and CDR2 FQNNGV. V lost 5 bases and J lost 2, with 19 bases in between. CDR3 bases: TGTGCCAGCAGCCAAAAGGGGTTTAGTGCCACCTACAATGAGCAGTTCTTC. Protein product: CASSQKGFSATYNEQFF. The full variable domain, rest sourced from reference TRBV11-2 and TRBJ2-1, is EAGVAQSPRYKIIEKRQSVAFWCNPISGHATLYWYQQILGQGPKLLIQFQNNGVVDDSQLPKDRFSAERLKGVDSTLKIQPAKLEDSAVYLCASSQKGFSATYNEQFFGPGTRLTVL.

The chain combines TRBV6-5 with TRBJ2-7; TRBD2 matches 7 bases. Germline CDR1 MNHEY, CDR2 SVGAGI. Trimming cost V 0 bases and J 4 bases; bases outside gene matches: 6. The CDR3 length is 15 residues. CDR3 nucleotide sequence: TGTGCCAGCAGTTACTCCGGGGGAGGGTGGTACGAGCAGTACTTC. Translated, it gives CASSYSGGGWYEQYF.

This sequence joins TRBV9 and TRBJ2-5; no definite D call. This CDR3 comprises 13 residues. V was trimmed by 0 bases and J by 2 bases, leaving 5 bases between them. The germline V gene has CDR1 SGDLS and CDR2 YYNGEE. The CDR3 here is CASSVGIQETQYF. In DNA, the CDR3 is TGTGCCAGCAGCGTAGGGATACAAGAGACCCAGTACTTC.

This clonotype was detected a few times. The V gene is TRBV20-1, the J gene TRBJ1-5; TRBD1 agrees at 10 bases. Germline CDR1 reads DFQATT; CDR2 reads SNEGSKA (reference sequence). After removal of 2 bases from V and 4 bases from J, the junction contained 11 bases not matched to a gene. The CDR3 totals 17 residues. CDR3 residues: CSARLDRGRMGNQPQHF. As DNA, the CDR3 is TGCAGTGCTAGACTTGACAGGGGGCGCATGGGTAATCAGCCCCAGCATTTT.

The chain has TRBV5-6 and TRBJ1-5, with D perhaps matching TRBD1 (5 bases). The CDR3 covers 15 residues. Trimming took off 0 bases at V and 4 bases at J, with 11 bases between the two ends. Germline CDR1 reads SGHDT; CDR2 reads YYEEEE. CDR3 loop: CASSLAQGLNQPQHF. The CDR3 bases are TGTGCCAGCAGCTTGGCTCAGGGCCTGAATCAGCCCCAGCATTTT.

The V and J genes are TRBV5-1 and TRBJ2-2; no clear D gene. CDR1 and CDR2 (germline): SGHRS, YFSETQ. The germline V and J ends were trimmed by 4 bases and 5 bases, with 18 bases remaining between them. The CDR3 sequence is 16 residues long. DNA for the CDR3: TGCGCCAGCAGCCCCACTTGGCCACCTAGAACCGGGGAGCTGTTTTTT. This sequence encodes CASSPTWPPRTGELFF.

For the CDR3, the DNA is TGTGCCATCAGTGAAGGTACTAGCGGGATATCCCTTCTCTCAGATACGCAGTATTTT. This gives the protein CAISEGTSGISLLSDTQYF. The V gene is TRBV10-3, the J gene TRBJ2-3; 10 bases match TRBD2. This CDR3 contains 19 residues. The germline V gene has CDR1 ENHRY and CDR2 SYGVKD. V shed 3 bases, J shed 4 bases, and the junction held 16 bases outside the gene matches.

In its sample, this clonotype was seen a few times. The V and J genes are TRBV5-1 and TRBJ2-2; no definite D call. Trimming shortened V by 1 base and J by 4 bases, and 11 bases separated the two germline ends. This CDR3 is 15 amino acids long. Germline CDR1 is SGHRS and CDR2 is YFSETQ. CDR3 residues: CASSLRPVSTGELFF. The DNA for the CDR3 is TGCGCCAGCAGCTTGAGGCCAGTCAGCACCGGGGAGCTGTTTTTT.

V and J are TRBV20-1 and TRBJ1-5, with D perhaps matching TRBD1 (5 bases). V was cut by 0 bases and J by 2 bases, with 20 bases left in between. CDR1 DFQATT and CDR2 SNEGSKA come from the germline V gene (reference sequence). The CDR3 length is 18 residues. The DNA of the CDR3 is TGCAGTGCTAGAGATGACCAAACAGGACTGAGGGGCAATCAGCCCCAGCATTTT. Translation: CSARDDQTGLRGNQPQHF.

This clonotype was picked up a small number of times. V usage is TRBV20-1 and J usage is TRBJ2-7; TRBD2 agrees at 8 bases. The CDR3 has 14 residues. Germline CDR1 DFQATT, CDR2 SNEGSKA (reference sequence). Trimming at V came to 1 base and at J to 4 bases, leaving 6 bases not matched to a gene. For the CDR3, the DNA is TGCAGTGCTAGAGTTCCCGCTAGCGGGTACGAGCAGTACTTC. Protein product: CSARVPASGYEQYF.